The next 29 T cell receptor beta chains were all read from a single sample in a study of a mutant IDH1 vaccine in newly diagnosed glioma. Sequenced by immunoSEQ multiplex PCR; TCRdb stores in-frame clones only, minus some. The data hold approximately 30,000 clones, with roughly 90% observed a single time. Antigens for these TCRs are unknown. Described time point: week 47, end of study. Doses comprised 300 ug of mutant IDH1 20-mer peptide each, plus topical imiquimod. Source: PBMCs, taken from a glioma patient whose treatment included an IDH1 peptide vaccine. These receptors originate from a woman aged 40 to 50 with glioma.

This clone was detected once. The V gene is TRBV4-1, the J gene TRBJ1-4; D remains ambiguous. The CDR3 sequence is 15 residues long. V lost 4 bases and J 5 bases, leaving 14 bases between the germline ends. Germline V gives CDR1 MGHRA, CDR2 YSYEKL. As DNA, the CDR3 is TGCGCCAGCAGCCTACGGGGTGTGGGGAATGAAAAACTGTTTTTT. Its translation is CASSLRGVGNEKLFF.

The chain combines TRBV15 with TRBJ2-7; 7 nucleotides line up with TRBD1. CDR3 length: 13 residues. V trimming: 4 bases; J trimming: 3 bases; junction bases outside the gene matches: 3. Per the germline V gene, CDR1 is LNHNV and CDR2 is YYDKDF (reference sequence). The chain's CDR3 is CATSKTGNYEQYF. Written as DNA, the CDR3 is TGTGCCACCAGCAAGACAGGGAACTACGAGCAGTACTTC.

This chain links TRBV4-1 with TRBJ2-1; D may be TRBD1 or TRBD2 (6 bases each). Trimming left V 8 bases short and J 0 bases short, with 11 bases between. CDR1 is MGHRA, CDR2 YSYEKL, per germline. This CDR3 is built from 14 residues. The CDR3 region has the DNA TGCGCCAGCTTAGGGGGAGGCTCCTACAATGAGCAGTTCTTC. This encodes CASLGGGSYNEQFF.

CDR3 coding DNA: TGTGCCAGCAGTGGTAGGGGGGGGAGGATTATTTTGGATCAGCCCCAGCATTTT. It encodes CASSGRGGRIILDQPQHF. The V and J genes are TRBV2 and TRBJ1-5; TRBD1 is a possible D gene (6 bases). This CDR3 is built from 18 residues. V lost 4 bases to trimming and J lost 5 bases, with 24 bases between them. Per germline, CDR1 SNHLY and CDR2 FYNNEI.

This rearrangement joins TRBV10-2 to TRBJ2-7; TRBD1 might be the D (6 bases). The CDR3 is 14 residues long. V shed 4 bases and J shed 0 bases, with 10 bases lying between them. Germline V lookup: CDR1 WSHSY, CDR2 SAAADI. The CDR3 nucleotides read TGCGCCAGCAGTGGAGGGGACACCTCCTACGAGCAGTACTTC. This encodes CASSGGDTSYEQYF.

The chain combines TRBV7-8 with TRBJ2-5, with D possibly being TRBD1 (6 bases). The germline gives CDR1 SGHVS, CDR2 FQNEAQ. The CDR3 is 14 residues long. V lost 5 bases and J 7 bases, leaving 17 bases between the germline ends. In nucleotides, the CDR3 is TGTGCCAGCAGCGTCCGGGACAACCTAGGGACCCAGTACTTC. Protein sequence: CASSVRDNLGTQYF.

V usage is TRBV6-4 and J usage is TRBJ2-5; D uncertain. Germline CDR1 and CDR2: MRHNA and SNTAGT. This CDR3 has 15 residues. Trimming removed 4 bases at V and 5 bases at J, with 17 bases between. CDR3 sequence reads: CASSGPSRVHETQYF. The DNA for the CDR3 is TGTGCCAGCAGTGGGCCAAGTAGGGTCCATGAGACCCAGTACTTC.

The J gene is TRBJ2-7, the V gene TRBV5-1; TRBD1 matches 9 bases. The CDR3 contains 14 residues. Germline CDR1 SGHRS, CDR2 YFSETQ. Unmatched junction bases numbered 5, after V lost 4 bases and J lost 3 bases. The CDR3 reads CASSPGTGIYEQYF. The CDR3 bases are TGCGCCAGCAGCCCTGGGACAGGGATCTACGAGCAGTACTTC.

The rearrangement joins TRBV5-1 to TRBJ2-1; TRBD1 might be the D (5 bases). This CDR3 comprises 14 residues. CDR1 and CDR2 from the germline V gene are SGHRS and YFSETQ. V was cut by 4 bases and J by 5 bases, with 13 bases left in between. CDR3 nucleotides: TGCGCCAGCAGCGTTGACAGCCCCGACAATGAGCAGTTCTTC. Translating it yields CASSVDSPDNEQFF.

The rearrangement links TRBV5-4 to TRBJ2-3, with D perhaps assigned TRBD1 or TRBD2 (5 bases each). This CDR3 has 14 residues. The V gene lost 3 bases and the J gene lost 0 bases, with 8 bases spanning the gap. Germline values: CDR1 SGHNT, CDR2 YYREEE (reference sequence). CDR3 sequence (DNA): TGTGCCAGCAGCTGGGACCCAAGCACAGATACGCAGTATTTT. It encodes CASSWDPSTDTQYF. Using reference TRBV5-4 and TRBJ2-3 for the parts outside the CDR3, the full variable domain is ETGVTQSPTHLIKTRGQQVTLRCSSQSGHNTVSWYQQALGQGPQFIFQYYREEENGRGNFPPRFSGLQFPNYSSELNVNALELDDSALYLCASSWDPSTDTQYFGPGTRLTVL.

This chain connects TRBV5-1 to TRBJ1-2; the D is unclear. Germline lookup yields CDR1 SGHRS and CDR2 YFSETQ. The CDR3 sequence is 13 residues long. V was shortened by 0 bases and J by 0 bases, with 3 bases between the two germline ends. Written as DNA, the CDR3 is TGCGCCAGCAGCTTGGGGGCTAACTATGGCTACACCTTC. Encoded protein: CASSLGANYGYTF.

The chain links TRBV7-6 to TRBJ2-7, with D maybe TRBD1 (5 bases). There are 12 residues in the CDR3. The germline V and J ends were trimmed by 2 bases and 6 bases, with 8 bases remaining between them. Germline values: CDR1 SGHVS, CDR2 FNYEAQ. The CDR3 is CASSLNGAEQYF. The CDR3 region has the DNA TGTGCCAGCAGCTTAAATGGGGCCGAGCAGTACTTC. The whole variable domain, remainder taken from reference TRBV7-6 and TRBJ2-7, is GAGVSQSPRYKVTKRGQDVALRCDPISGHVSLYWYRQALGQGPEFLTYFNYEAQQDKSGLPNDRFSAERPEGSISTLTIQRTEQRDSAMYRCASSLNGAEQYFGPGTRLTVT.

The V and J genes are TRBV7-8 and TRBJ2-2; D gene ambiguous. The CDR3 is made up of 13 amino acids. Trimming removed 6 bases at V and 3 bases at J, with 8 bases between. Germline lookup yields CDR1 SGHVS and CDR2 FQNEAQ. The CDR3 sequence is CASRPTDTGELFF. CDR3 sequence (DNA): TGTGCCAGCAGACCCACAGACACCGGGGAGCTGTTTTTT.

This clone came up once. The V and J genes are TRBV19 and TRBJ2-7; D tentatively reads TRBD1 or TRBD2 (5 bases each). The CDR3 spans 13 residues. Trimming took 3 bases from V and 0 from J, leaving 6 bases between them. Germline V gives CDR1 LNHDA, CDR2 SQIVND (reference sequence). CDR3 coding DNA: TGTGCCAGTAGTATGGGGGTCTCCTACGAGCAGTACTTC. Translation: CASSMGVSYEQYF. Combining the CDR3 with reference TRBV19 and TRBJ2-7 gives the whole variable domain DGGITQSPKYLFRKEGQNVTLSCEQNLNHDAMYWYRQDPGQGLRLIYYSQIVNDFQKGDIAEGYSVSREKKESFPLTVTSAQKNPTAFYLCASSMGVSYEQYFGPGTRLTVT.

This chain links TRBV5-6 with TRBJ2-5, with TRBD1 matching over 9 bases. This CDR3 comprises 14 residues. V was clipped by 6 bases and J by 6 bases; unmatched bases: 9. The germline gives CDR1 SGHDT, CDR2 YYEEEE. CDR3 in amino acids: CASNSGTGLKTQYF. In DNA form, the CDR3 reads TGTGCCAGCAACTCCGGGACAGGGTTAAAGACCCAGTACTTC. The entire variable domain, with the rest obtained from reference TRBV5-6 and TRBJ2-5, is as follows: DAGVTQSPTHLIKTRGQQVTLRCSPKSGHDTVSWYQQALGQGPQFIFQYYEEEERQRGNFPDRFSGHQFPNYSSELNVNALLLGDSALYLCASNSGTGLKTQYFGPGTRLLVL.

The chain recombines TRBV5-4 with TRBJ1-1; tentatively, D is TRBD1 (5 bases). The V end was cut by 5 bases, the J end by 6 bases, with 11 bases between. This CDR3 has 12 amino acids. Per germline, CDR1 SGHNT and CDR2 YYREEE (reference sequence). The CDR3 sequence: CASRLGGSEAFF. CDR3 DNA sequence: TGTGCCAGCAGACTGGGGGGGTCTGAAGCTTTCTTT.

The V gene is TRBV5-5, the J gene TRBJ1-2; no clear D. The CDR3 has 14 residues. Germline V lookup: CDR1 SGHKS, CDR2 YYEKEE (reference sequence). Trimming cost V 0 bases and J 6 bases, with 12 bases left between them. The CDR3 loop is CASSLDPGVNGYTF. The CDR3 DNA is TGTGCCAGCAGCTTGGATCCCGGAGTCAATGGCTACACCTTC.

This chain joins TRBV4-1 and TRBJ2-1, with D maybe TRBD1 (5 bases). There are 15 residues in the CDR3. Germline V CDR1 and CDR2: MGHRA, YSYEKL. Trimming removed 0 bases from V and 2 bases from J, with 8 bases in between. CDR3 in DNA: TGCGCCAGCAGCCAAGAGGACACTGCCTACAATGAGCAGTTCTTC. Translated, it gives CASSQEDTAYNEQFF.

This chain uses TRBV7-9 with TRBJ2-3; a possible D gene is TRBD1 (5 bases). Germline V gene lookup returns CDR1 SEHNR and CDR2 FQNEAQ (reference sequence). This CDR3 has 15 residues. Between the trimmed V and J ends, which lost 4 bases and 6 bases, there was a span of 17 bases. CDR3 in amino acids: CASSSGTPAGDTQYF. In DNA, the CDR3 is TGTGCCAGCAGCTCCGGAACCCCGGCAGGGGATACGCAGTATTTT.

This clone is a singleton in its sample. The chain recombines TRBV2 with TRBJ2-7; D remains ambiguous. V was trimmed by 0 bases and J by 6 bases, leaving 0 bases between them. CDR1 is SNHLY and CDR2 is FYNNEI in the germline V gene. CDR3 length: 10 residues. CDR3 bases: TGTGCCAGCAGTGAAGCCGAGCAGTACTTC. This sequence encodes CASSEAEQYF.

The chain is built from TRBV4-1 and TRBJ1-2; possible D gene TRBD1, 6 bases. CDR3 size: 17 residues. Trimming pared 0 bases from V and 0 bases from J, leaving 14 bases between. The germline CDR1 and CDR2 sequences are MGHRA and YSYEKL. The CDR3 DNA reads TGCGCCAGCAGCCAAGATAGGGCCACAGGGACTAACTATGGCTACACCTTC. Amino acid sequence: CASSQDRATGTNYGYTF.

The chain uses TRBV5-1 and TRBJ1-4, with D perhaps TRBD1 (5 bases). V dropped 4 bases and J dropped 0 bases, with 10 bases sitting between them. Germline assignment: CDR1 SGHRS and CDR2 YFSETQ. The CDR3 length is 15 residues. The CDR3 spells CASSPRTPTNEKLFF. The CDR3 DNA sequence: TGCGCCAGCAGCCCGCGGACACCAACTAATGAAAAACTGTTTTTT. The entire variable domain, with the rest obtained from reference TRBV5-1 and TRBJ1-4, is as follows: KAGVTQTPRYLIKTRGQQVTLSCSPISGHRSVSWYQQTPGQGLQFLFEYFSETQRNKGNFPGRFSGRQFSNSRSEMNVSTLELGDSALYLCASSPRTPTNEKLFFGSGTQLSVL.

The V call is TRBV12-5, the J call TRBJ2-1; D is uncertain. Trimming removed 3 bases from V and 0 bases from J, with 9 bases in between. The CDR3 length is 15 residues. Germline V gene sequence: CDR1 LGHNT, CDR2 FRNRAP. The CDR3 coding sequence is TGTGCTAGTGGTTTCCTCAGAGTCTCCTACAATGAGCAGTTCTTC. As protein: CASGFLRVSYNEQFF.

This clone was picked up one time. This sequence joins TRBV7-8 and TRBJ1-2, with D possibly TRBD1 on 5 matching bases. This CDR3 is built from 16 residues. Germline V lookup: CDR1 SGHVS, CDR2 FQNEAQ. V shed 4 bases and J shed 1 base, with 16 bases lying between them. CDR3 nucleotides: TGTGCCAGCAGCTCGGGACGGATGGAATATAACTATGGCTACACCTTC. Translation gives CASSSGRMEYNYGYTF.

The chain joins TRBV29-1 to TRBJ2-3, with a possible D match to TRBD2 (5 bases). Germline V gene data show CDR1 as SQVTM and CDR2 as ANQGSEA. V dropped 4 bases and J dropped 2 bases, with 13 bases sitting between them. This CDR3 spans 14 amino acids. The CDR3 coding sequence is TGCAGCGTTGCCCCGGGCGGGTACACAGATACGCAGTATTTT. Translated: CSVAPGGYTDTQYF.

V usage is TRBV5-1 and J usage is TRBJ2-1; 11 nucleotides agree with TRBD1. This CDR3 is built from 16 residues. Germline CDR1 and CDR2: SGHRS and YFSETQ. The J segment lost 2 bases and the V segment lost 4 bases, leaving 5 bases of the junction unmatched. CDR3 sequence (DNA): TGCGCCAGCAGCCCCGGGACAGGGGGTCCCTACAATGAGCAGTTCTTC. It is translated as CASSPGTGGPYNEQFF.

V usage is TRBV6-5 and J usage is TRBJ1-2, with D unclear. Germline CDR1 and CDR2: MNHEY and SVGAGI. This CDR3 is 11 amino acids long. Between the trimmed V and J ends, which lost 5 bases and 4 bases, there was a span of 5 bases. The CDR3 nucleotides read TGTGCCAGCAGTGGGGTCTATGGCTACACCTTC. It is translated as CASSGVYGYTF.

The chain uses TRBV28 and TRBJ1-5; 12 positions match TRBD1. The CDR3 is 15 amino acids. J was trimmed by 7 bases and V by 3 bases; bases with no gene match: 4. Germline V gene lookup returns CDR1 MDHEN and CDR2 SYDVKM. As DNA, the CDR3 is TGTGCCAGCAGTTTTGGGGGGACAGGGGGCCAGCCCCAGCATTTT. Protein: CASSFGGTGGQPQHF. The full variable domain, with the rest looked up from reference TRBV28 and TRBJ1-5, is DVKVTQSSRYLVKRTGEKVFLECVQDMDHENMFWYRQDPGLGLRLIYFSYDVKMKEKGDIPEGYSVSREKKERFSLILESASTNQTSMYLCASSFGGTGGQPQHFGDGTRLSIL.

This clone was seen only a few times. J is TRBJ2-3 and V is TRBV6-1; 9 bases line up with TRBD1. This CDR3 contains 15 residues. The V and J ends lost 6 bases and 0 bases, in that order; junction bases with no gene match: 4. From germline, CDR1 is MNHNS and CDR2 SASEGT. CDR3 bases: TGTGCCAGCAGGGACAGGGGACGAAGCACAGATACGCAGTATTTT. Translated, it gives CASRDRGRSTDTQYF.